This T cell receptor beta chain was found in a study of cytomegalovirus exposure and HLA in healthy donors. Regarding this clone: Its antigen remains unknown.

Germline CDR1 reads SGHRS; CDR2 reads YFSETQ. This CDR3 spans 13 amino acids. Trimming at V came to 4 bases and at J to 1 base, leaving 0 bases not matched to a gene. This PCR relied on a set of 60 Vbeta primers and 13 Jbeta primers. Assay: immunoSEQ multiplex PCR; the TCRdb copy retains only in-frame clones and omits some. Seen in this sample are 25,000 to 30,000 clones; the ten most common clones hold 0.71%. General study findings and limits: The study dropped some indistinguishable V segments, TRBV6-2 and TRBV6-3 among them. In a later analysis, TCR association rates varied by HLA locus: DRB1 most, HLA-C fewest.

The material sequenced was PBMCs. The sequence was collected from a man between 25 and 39 years old in good health and CMV-seronegative. The genes are TRBV5-1 and TRBJ1-1; TRBD1 aligns across 8 bases. DNA of the CDR3: TGCGCCAGCAGCGGACAGGGGAACACTGAAGCTTTCTTT. Amino acids: CASSGQGNTEAFF.